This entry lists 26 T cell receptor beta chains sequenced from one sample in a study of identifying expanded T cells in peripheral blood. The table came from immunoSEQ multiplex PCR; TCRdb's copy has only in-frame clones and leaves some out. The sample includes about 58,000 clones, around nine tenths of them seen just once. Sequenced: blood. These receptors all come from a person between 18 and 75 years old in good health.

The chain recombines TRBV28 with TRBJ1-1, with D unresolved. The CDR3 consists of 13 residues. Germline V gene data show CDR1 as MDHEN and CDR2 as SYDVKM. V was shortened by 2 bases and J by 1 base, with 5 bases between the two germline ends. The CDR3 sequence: CASSLSRNTEAFF. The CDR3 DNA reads TGTGCCAGCAGTTTAAGTAGGAACACTGAAGCTTTCTTT.

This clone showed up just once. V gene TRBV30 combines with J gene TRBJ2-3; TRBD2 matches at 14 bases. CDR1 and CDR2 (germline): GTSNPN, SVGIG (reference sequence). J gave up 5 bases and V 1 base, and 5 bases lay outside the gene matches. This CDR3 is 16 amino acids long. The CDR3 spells CAWSAGLAGGGDTQYF. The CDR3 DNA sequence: TGTGCCTGGAGTGCCGGACTAGCGGGGGGTGGAGATACGCAGTATTTT.

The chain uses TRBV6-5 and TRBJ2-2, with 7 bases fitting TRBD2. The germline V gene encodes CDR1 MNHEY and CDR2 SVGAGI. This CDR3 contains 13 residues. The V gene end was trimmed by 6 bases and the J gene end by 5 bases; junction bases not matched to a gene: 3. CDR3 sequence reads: CASSRRGTGELFF. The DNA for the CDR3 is TGTGCCAGCAGCCGGCGGGGGACCGGGGAGCTGTTTTTT.

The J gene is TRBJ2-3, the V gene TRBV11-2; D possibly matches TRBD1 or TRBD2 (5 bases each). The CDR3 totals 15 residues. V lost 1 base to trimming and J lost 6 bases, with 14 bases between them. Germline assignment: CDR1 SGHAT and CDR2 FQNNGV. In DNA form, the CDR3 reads TGTGCCAGCAGCTTAGGGGGCCGGCGGGCCGATACGCAGTATTTT. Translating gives CASSLGGRRADTQYF.

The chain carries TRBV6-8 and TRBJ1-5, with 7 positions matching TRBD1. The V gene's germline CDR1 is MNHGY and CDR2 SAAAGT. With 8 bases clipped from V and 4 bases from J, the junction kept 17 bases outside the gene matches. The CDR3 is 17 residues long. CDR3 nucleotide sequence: TGTGCCAGCCTAAGATGGCTTCCGGGGGACAGAAATCAGCCCCAGCATTTT. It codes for CASLRWLPGDRNQPQHF.

This CDR3 reads CASSPGQARTSEQYF. The CDR3 DNA reads TGTGCCAGCAGCCCAGGACAGGCTCGAACGTCCGAGCAGTACTTC. This chain connects TRBV9 to TRBJ2-7; the match to TRBD1 covers 7 bases. Per germline, CDR1 SGDLS and CDR2 YYNGEE. Trimming took 4 bases from V and 6 from J; bases not matched to a gene: 13. The CDR3 covers 15 residues.

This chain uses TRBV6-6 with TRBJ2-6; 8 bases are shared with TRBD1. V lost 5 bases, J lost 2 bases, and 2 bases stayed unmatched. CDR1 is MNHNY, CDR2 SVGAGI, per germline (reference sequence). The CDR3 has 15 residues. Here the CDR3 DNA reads TGTGCCAGCAGTACGGACAGGGCTGGGGCCAACGTCCTGACTTTC. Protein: CASSTDRAGANVLTF.

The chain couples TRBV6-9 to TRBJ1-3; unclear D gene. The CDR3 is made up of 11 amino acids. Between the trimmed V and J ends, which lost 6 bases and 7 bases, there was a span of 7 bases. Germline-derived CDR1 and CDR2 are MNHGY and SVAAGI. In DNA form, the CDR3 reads TGTGCCAGCAGCCACGGTAACACCATATATTTT. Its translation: CASSHGNTIYF.

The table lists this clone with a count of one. In DNA form, the CDR3 reads TGTGCCAGCAGCCCGAGGGGACTAGCGGACTTCTCCTACAATGAGCAGTTCTTC. Amino acids: CASSPRGLADFSYNEQFF. The chain carries TRBV5-4 and TRBJ2-1; 11 nucleotides agree with TRBD2. The CDR3 covers 18 residues. Losses at the gene ends were 4 bases for V and 0 bases for J; bases not matched to a gene: 9. Germline loops: CDR1 SGHNT, CDR2 YYREEE (reference sequence).

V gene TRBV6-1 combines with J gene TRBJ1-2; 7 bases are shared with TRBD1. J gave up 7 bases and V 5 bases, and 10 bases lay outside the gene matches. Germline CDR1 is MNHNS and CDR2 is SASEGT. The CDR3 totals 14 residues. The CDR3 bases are TGTGCCAGCAGTAGACGGGACAGCGGTCGTGGCTACACCTTC. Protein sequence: CASSRRDSGRGYTF.

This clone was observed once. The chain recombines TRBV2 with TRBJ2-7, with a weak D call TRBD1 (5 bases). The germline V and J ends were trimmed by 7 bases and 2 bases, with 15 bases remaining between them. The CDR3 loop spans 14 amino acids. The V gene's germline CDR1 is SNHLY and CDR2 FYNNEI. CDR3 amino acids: CASKTVLGTYEQYF. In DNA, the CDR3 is TGTGCCAGCAAGACAGTCCTGGGGACCTACGAGCAGTACTTC.

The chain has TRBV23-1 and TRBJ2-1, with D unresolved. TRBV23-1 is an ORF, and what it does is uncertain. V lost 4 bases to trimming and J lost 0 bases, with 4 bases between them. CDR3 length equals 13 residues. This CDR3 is CASSLNSYNEQFF. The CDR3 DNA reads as TGCGCCAGCAGTCTGAACTCCTACAATGAGCAGTTCTTC.

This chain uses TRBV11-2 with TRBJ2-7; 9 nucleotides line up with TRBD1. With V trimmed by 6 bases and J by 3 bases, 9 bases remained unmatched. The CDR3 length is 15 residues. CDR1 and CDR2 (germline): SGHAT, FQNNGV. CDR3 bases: TGTGCCAGCAGGAGCGAAACAGGGGGCGTCTACGAGCAGTACTTC. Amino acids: CASRSETGGVYEQYF.

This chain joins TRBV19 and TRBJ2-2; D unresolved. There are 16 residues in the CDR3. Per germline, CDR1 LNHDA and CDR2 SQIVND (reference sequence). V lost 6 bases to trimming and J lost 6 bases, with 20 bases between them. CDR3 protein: CASSFKFKVTPGELFF. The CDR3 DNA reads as TGTGCCAGTAGCTTTAAATTCAAGGTAACGCCCGGGGAGCTGTTTTTT.

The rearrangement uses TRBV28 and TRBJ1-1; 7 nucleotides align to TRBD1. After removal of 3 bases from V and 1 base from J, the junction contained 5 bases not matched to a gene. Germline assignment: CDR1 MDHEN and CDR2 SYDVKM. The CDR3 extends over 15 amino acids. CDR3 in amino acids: CASSLPGQQNTEAFF. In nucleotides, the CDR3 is TGTGCCAGCAGTTTGCCGGGACAGCAGAACACTGAAGCTTTCTTT.

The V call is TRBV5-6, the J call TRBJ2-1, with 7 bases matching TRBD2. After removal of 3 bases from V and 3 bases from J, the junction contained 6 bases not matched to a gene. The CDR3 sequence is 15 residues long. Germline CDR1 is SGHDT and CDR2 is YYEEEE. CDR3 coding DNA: TGTGCCAGCAGCTCGAGCGGGGTATTCTACAATGAGCAGTTCTTC. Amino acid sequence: CASSSSGVFYNEQFF.

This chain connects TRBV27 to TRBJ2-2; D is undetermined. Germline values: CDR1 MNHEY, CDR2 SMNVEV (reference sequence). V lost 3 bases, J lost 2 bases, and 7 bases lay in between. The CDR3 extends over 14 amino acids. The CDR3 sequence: CASSFWSNTGELFF. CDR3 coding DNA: TGTGCCAGCAGTTTCTGGTCCAACACCGGGGAGCTGTTTTTT.

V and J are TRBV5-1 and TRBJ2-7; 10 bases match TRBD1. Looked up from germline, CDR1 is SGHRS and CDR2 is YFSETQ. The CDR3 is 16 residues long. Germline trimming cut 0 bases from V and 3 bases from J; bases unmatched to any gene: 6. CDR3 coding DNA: TGCGCCAGCAGCTTGGCGACAGGGGGCGCGATCTACGAGCAGTACTTC. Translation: CASSLATGGAIYEQYF. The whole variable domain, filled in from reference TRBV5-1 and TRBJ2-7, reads KAGVTQTPRYLIKTRGQQVTLSCSPISGHRSVSWYQQTPGQGLQFLFEYFSETQRNKGNFPGRFSGRQFSNSRSEMNVSTLELGDSALYLCASSLATGGAIYEQYFGPGTRLTVT.

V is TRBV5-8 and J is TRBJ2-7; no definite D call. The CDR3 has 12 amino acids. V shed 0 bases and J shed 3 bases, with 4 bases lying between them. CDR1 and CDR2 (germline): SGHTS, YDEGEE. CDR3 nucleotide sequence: TGTGCCAGCAGCTTGGTCCTCTACGAGCAGTACTTC. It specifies CASSLVLYEQYF.

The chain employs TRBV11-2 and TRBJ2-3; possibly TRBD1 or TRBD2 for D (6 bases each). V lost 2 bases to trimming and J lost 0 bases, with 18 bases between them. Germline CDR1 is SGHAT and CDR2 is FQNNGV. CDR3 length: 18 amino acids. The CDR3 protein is CASSLRGEGGASTDTQYF. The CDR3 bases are TGTGCCAGCAGCTTAAGGGGAGAGGGGGGTGCTAGCACAGATACGCAGTATTTT.

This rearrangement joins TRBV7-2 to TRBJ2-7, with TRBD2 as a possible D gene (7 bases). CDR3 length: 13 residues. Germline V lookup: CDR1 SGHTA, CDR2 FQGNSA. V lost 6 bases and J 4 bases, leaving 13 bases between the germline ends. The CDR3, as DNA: TGTGCCAGCAGGCCTGGGGGGGCGTACGAGCAGTACTTC. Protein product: CASRPGGAYEQYF.

The CDR3 is CASSPSHRGRFGELFF. The CDR3 bases are TGTGCCAGCAGCCCCTCCCATAGGGGGCGCTTTGGGGAGCTGTTTTTT. This rearrangement joins TRBV5-6 to TRBJ2-2, with TRBD1 identical over 7 bases. The CDR3 sequence is 16 residues long. The V segment lost 4 bases and the J segment 8 bases; nucleotides outside the gene matches: 14. Germline assignment: CDR1 SGHDT and CDR2 YYEEEE. The variable domain in full, with the rest retrieved from reference TRBV5-6 and TRBJ2-2, is DAGVTQSPTHLIKTRGQQVTLRCSPKSGHDTVSWYQQALGQGPQFIFQYYEEEERQRGNFPDRFSGHQFPNYSSELNVNALLLGDSALYLCASSPSHRGRFGELFFGEGSRLTVL.

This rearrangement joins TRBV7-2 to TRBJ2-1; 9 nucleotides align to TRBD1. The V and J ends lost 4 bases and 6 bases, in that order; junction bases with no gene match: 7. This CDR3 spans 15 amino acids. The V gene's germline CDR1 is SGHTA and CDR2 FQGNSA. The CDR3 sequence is CASSSDRGMINEQFF. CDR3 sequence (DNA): TGTGCCAGCAGCTCGGACAGGGGTATGATCAATGAGCAGTTCTTC.

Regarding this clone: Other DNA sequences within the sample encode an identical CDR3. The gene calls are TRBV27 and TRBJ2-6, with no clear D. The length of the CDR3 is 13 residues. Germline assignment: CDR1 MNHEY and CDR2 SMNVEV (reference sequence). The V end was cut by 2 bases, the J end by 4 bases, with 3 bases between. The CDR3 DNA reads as TGTGCCAGCAGTTTACGGGGGGCCAACGTCCTGACTTTC. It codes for CASSLRGANVLTF. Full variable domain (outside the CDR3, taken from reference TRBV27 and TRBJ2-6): EAQVTQNPRYLITVTGKKLTVTCSQNMNHEYMSWYRQDPGLGLRQIYYSMNVEVTDKGDVPEGYKVSRKEKRNFPLILESPSPNQTSLYFCASSLRGANVLTFGAGSRLTVL.

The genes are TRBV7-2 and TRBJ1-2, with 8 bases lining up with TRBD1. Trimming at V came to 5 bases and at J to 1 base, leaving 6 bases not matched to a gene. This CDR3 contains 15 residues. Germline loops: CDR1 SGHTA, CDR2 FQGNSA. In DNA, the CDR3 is TGTGCCAGCAGCCCCCGGACAGGGAGTAACTATGGCTACACCTTC. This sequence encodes CASSPRTGSNYGYTF.

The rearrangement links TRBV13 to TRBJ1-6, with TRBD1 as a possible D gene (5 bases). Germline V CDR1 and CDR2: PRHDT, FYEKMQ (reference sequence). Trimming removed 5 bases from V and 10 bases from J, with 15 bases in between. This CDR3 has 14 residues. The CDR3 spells CASSLRDPISPLHF. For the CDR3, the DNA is TGTGCCAGCAGCCTCCGGGACCCGATATCACCCCTCCACTTT.